This TCR beta chain was profiled in a study of blood T cells in healthy people across ages. For the second PCR, which ran for 7 to 11 cycles, a sample-barcoded 5' primer and a J-beta primer mix were used. One entry per CDR3 protein, called by TCRdb with MiXCR from the 5' RACE reads. The table lists roughly 1,300,000 distinct CDR3 sequences, 59% of them singletons, with over 6.5% in the top ten. Drawn from each donor were around 10 milliliters of peripheral blood. Germline V gene data show CDR1 as LGHNT and CDR2 as FRNRAP. CDR3 length equals 14 residues. V dropped 7 bases and J dropped 9; count of bases not matched to a gene: 10.

The sample was blood. The origin of this receptor is a young man in good health. The rearrangement uses TRBV12-5 and TRBJ2-1; 9 nucleotides line up with TRBD2. The CDR3 is CASARSGRAGEQFF. The DNA of the CDR3 is TGTGCTAGTGCCCGTAGCGGGAGAGCCGGTGAGCAGTTCTTC.